What follows are 3 T cell receptor beta chains derived from one specimen sequenced in a study of T-cell memory formation after mild COVID-19. TCRdb processed the 5' RACE reads anew with MiXCR; each CDR3 protein has one entry. The data show roughly 250,000 distinct CDR3 sequences, with approximately 15% seen just once and more than 20% held by the top ten. The sequenced material came from PBMCs or a T cell subset sorted from them (not recorded which). The receptor set was obtained from a man younger than 35 who had mild COVID-19 (a few samples of this study predate the infection). Cell type and time point are not known.

This clonotype was seen more than once but under ten times. The genes are TRBV10-3 and TRBJ2-1; 8 nucleotides agree with TRBD2. From germline, CDR1 is ENHRY and CDR2 SYGVKD. This CDR3 region has 13 residues. Trimming cost V 10 bases and J 5 bases; bases outside gene matches: 7. The CDR3: CATGGLADNEQFF. The CDR3 nucleotides are TGTGCCACCGGCGGACTAGCTGACAATGAGCAGTTCTTC.

The chain recombines TRBV7-6 with TRBJ2-7, with 9 bases identical to TRBD2. The CDR3 length is 14 residues. J lost 2 bases, V lost 5 bases, and 4 bases had no gene match. Germline CDR1 is SGHVS and CDR2 is FNYEAQ. The CDR3 region has the DNA TGTGCCAGCAGCCCTATAGCGGGGGCCTACGAGCAGTACTTC. Translated: CASSPIAGAYEQYF.

The gene calls are TRBV28 and TRBJ2-1; the D gene is possibly TRBD2 (5 bases). CDR3 length: 12 residues. Trimming pared 8 bases from V and 0 bases from J, leaving 5 bases between. Germline V gene lookup returns CDR1 MDHEN and CDR2 SYDVKM. As DNA, the CDR3 is TGTGCCAGCGGGAGCTCCTACAATGAGCAGTTCTTC. It is translated as CASGSSYNEQFF.